The 14 T cell receptor beta chains below were found in one sample sequenced in a study of T cells in Graves' hyperthyroidism and ophthalmopathy. Amplification yielded TCR beta CDR3 regions, with RNA transcripts as the source. First-round RT-PCR of the TCR CDR3 relied on the HTBI primer set. In TCRdb, the multiplex PCR reads were re-called with MiXCR into one record per CDR3 protein. The data show about 480,000 distinct CDR3 sequences, with about an eighth seen just once and 15% to 20% held by the top ten. The sample taken for sequencing was blood. The receptors were gathered from a young woman with Graves' hyperthyroidism.

This clonotype was seen many times. CDR3 nucleotide sequence: TGTGCCAGTATCTCAGGCCGTCGGTTGAACACTGAAGCTTTCTTT. Residues: CASISGRRLNTEAFF. The chain employs TRBV19 and TRBJ1-1; D not certain. Trimming shortened V by 7 bases and J by 0 bases, and 15 bases separated the two germline ends. The CDR3 sequence is 15 residues long. The germline gives CDR1 LNHDA, CDR2 SQIVND (reference sequence).

This clonotype was seen at least ten times. This chain links TRBV7-2 with TRBJ2-5, with 14 bases lining up with TRBD2. Unmatched junction bases numbered 12, after V lost 5 bases and J lost 4 bases. CDR1 is SGHTA, CDR2 FQGNSA, per germline. The CDR3 length is 18 residues. This CDR3 is CASSIRTSGRIGGETQYF. The CDR3 DNA reads TGTGCCAGCAGCATAAGGACTAGCGGGAGGATCGGGGGAGAGACCCAGTACTTC.

This clonotype was picked up many times. The chain employs TRBV12-3 or TRBV12-4 and TRBJ1-1; 7 bases line up with TRBD1. The ends lost 1 base at V and 4 bases at J; junction bases unmatched: 6. This CDR3 region has 15 residues. CDR3 sequence: CASSLGTGVITEAFF. CDR3 nucleotides: TGTGCCAGCAGTTTAGGGACAGGAGTTATCACTGAAGCTTTCTTT.

Ten or more counts support this clonotype. The rearrangement uses TRBV29-1 and TRBJ2-5; no clear D. The V gene's germline CDR1 is SQVTM and CDR2 ANQGSEA. V shed 2 bases and J shed 4 bases, with 17 bases lying between them. CDR3 length: 15 amino acids. CDR3 sequence reads: CSVESGAEGRETQYF. The CDR3 coding sequence is TGCAGCGTTGAATCGGGTGCAGAAGGGCGAGAGACCCAGTACTTC.

The genes are TRBV5-1 and TRBJ1-4; 8 bases are shared with TRBD1. Germline lookup yields CDR1 SGHRS and CDR2 YFSETQ. The CDR3 is 17 amino acids. The ends lost 4 bases at V and 2 bases at J; junction bases unmatched: 10. The CDR3, as DNA: TGCGCCAGCAGCGTTTCGGCAGGGGGCAGGACTAATGAAAAACTGTTTTTT. This sequence encodes CASSVSAGGRTNEKLFF.

This clonotype was observed many times. The chain joins TRBV6-2 or TRBV6-3 to TRBJ1-6; weak D call: TRBD1 (5 bases). Germline values: CDR1 MNHEY, CDR2 SVGEGT. V lost 3 bases to trimming and J lost 10 bases, with 13 bases between them. The CDR3 consists of 14 residues. CDR3 sequence reads: CASSYSGLQSPLHF. The DNA of the CDR3 is TGTGCCAGCAGTTATTCGGGGCTCCAATCACCCCTCCACTTT.

The chain uses TRBV30 and TRBJ2-3, with D perhaps matching TRBD1 (5 bases). The CDR3 consists of 15 residues. The germline V gene has CDR1 GTSNPN and CDR2 SVGIG (reference sequence). The V end lost 0 bases, the J end lost 6 bases, and 16 bases lay between the germline ends. CDR3 residues: CAWSVQDGQWDTQYF. In DNA form, the CDR3 reads TGTGCCTGGAGTGTACAGGACGGCCAATGGGATACGCAGTATTTT.

The J gene is TRBJ2-3, the V gene TRBV20-1; the D call may be TRBD1 or TRBD2 (5 bases each). The V gene lost 5 bases and the J gene lost 2 bases, with 17 bases spanning the gap. The germline V gene encodes CDR1 DFQATT and CDR2 SNEGSKA (reference sequence). The CDR3 is 15 amino acids. CDR3 in DNA: TGCAGTGCTGCCCCCGGGGCCGTCGCCACAGATACGCAGTATTTT. Translated: CSAAPGAVATDTQYF.

The CDR3 DNA follows: TGTGCCAGCAGCCGCCTCACTAGCGGGAGCTCCTACAATGAGCAGTTCTTC. Translation: CASSRLTSGSSYNEQFF. The chain couples TRBV9 to TRBJ2-1; 11 nucleotides align to TRBD2. J gave up 0 bases and V 4 bases, and 6 bases lay outside the gene matches. Germline-derived CDR1 and CDR2 are SGDLS and YYNGEE. The CDR3 contains 17 residues.

This chain uses TRBV2 with TRBJ2-5, with unresolved D. The V gene's germline CDR1 is SNHLY and CDR2 FYNNEI. This CDR3 contains 10 residues. V was cut by 8 bases and J by 7 bases, with 8 bases left in between. The CDR3, as DNA: TGTGCCAGCGGCGGCGGGACCCAGTACTTC. Residues: CASGGGTQYF. The full variable domain, with the rest looked up from reference TRBV2 and TRBJ2-5, is EPEVTQTPSHQVTQMGQEVILRCVPISNHLYFYWYRQILGQKVEFLVSFYNNEISEKSEIFDDQFSVERPDGSNFTLKIRSTKLEDSAMYFCASGGGTQYFGPGTRLLVL.

This clonotype appeared many times. The DNA for the CDR3 is TGTGCCTGGAGTGTAGGACTAGCGGTCGATGAGCAGTTCTTC. Translation: CAWSVGLAVDEQFF. The chain couples TRBV30 to TRBJ2-1; 10 nucleotides agree with TRBD2. In germline, CDR1 is GTSNPN, CDR2 SVGIG (reference sequence). Germline trimming cut 0 bases from V and 8 bases from J; bases unmatched to any gene: 4. There are 14 residues in the CDR3.

This clonotype was detected only a few times. An end of the junction differs from the germline gene, which may be a read error. The chain employs TRBV18 and TRBJ1-4, with D possibly being TRBD1 (5 bases). CDR3 length equals 16 residues. Germline V lookup: CDR1 KGHSH, CDR2 LQKENI. The CDR3 region has the DNA TGTGCCAGCTCGATGGGCAGGGAAAGAACTAATGAAGAACTGTTTTTT. Protein: CASSMGRERTNEELFF.

This clonotype was recorded at least ten times. The V and J genes are TRBV6-1 and TRBJ1-5, with 7 bases identical to TRBD1. V shed 6 bases and J 0 bases; nucleotides not matched to a gene: 5. Germline CDR1 MNHNS, CDR2 SASEGT. This CDR3 has 15 amino acids. CDR3 residues: CASRGTDFSNQPQHF. CDR3 DNA sequence: TGTGCCAGCAGGGGGACAGACTTTAGCAATCAGCCCCAGCATTTT.

This clonotype was seen at least ten times. The J gene is TRBJ2-7, the V gene TRBV7-9, with 8 bases matching TRBD1. Losses at the gene ends were 5 bases for V and 5 bases for J; bases not matched to a gene: 8. The CDR3 is 14 residues long. The germline gives CDR1 SEHNR, CDR2 FQNEAQ (reference sequence). The CDR3 sequence is CASSLWTGKNEQYV. The CDR3, as DNA: TGTGCCAGCAGCCTTTGGACAGGGAAGAACGAGCAGTACGTC.